This T cell receptor beta chain was identified during a study of shared clonotypes between healthy human individuals. The wider study: In total, the donors were a couple of women and three men aged 18 to 49. There were three CD4 naive, three CD4 memory, two CD8 naive and one CD8 memory plates per donor.

As handled by the study authors: Filtering differed, since immunoSEQ gave only junction sequences and no quality scores. Here immunoSEQ multiplex PCR was the method, and the copy in TCRdb shows in-frame clones only, minus some. V, J and clone size are taken as reported in that table, and D and trimming were inferred from the DNA itself. The sample lists under 1,100,000 clones; roughly 75% were seen once. Deletions cut 0 bases from V and 5 bases from J, with 7 bases between. The CDR3 loop spans 12 amino acids. Germline CDR1 and CDR2: GTSNPN and SVGIG (reference sequence). Study-wide results and limits: The authors expected sequencing depth to affect clonotype sharing among donors.

On this clone itself: Its antigen is unidentified.

Specimen: memory CD4+ T cells sorted from blood. Specified subset: CD45RA-negative fraction. The TCR was taken from a young man in good health. The V and J genes are TRBV30 and TRBJ2-5; D gene unclear. This chain's CDR3 is CAWSVSSETQYF. The CDR3 DNA reads as TGTGCCTGGAGTGTCAGCTCGGAGACCCAGTACTTC.